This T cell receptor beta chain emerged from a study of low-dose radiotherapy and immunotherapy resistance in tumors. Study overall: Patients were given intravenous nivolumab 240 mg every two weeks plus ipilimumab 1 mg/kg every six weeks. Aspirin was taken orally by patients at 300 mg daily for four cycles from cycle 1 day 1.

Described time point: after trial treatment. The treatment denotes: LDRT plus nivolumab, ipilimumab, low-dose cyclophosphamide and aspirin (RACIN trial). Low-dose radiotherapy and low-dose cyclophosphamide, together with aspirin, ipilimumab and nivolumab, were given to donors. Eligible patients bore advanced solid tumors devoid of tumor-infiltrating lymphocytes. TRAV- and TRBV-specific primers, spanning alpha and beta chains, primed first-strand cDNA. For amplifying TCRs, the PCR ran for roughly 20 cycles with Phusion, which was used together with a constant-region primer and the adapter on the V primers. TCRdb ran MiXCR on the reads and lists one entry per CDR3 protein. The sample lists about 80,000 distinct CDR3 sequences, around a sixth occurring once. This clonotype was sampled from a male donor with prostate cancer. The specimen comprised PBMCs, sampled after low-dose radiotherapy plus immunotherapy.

The CDR3 DNA is TGTGCCAGCAGCGTACGGGGGGGAAAAGGGGGGGCGGTCAACACCGGGGAGCTGTTTTTT. It encodes CASSVRGGKGGAVNTGELFF. The gene calls are TRBV9 and TRBJ2-2, with 8 bases aligning to TRBD2. Germline V gene lookup returns CDR1 SGDLS and CDR2 YYNGEE. The V and J ends lost 1 base and 2 bases, in that order; junction bases with no gene match: 16. The CDR3 consists of 20 residues.